What follows describes a single T cell receptor beta chain. After isolation, RNA underwent reverse transcription to generate cDNA as the sequencing template. TCRdb's copy holds only in-frame clones and misses some; the assay was immunoSEQ multiplex PCR. The table shows around 270,000 clones, with more than 45% occurring only once. Sample treatment: oral pan-JAK inhibitor, 5-10 mg twice daily. CDR3 length: 12 residues. Germline loops: CDR1 SQVTM, CDR2 ANQGSEA. The V and J ends lost 8 bases and 4 bases respectively, with 14 bases between them. The data stem from a study of CD8+ T cells in alopecia areata.

The chain couples TRBV29-1 to TRBJ1-1; D is ambiguous. The receptor was derived from a human donor with alopecia areata. The sequences come from CD4+ T cells sorted from blood, collected at week 24, from a patient treated with tofacitinib. The CDR3 DNA is TGCAGCTACTCGGAGCGGGTCACTGAAGCTTTCTTT. Protein product: CSYSERVTEAFF.